Sequencing of this T cell receptor beta chain was carried out in a study of shared clonotypes between healthy human individuals. The table lists this clone with a few counts. No antigen is known for it. The V and J ends lost 4 bases and 11 bases, in that order; junction bases with no gene match: 20. Germline CDR1 reads LNHDA; CDR2 reads SQIVND (reference sequence). The CDR3 has 16 amino acids. Study-level results: Measured sharing among donors was expected to vary with sequencing depth.

Original methodology: Junction-only immunoSEQ data arrived without quality scores, meaning filtering differed. Sequencing used immunoSEQ multiplex PCR; TCRdb keeps in-frame clones, though not all of them. V and J calls and clone size are copied from that table; D and trimming were computed from the DNA. This table holds about 460,000 clones, roughly 80% found once. Sequencing input: PBMCs. The chain links TRBV19 to TRBJ2-7; TRBD1 aligns across 7 bases. The TCR originated in a woman aged 40-49 years in good health. Some clones in this sample may be carry-over from other donors' samples. In nucleotides, the CDR3 is TGTGCCAGTAGTACCCGACAGGGTACTGGTACGATTTCGAAGTACTTC. This translates into CASSTRQGTGTISKYF.